Presented here are 17 T cell receptor beta chains from one specimen sequenced in a study of shared clonotypes between healthy human individuals. Using immunoSEQ multiplex PCR, the repertoire was profiled, and TCRdb retains in-frame clones only, with some absent. This table has approximately 980,000 clones, 76% appearing once. What was sequenced was memory CD4+ T cells sorted from blood. Specified subset: CD45RA-negative fraction. The receptors derive from a man younger than 30 in good health.

The V call is TRBV19, the J call TRBJ1-5; D is unclear. V lost 5 bases to trimming and J lost 3 bases, with 11 bases between them. The germline V gene encodes CDR1 LNHDA and CDR2 SQIVND (reference sequence). The CDR3 extends over 14 amino acids. The chain's CDR3 is CASSFRDPNQPQHF. The CDR3 DNA reads as TGTGCCAGTAGTTTCAGAGATCCCAATCAGCCCCAGCATTTT.

This clone has a single count. A read error likely explains this, since a far larger clone differs by one base. At the DNA level, this CDR3 is encoded by other sequences in the same sample as well. V usage is TRBV30 and J usage is TRBJ1-1; 7 nucleotides match TRBD1. The ends lost 1 base at V and 4 bases at J; junction bases unmatched: 6. Germline V gives CDR1 GTSNPN, CDR2 SVGIG (reference sequence). CDR3 size: 14 residues. CDR3: CAWSGQGRSTEAFF. CDR3 nucleotide sequence: TGTGCCTGGAGTGGACAGGGCCGAAGCACTGAAGCTTTCTTT.

This sequence joins TRBV29-1 and TRBJ2-7; TRBD1 aligns across 8 bases. The CDR3 totals 15 residues. CDR1 is SQVTM, CDR2 ANQGSEA, per germline. V lost 5 bases and J lost 1; bases outside the gene matches: 10. The CDR3 spells CSVQHDRGPSYEQYF. As DNA, the CDR3 is TGCAGCGTTCAACACGACAGGGGTCCATCCTACGAGCAGTACTTC.

The V call is TRBV6-5, the J call TRBJ2-3; D is undetermined. Trimming took 7 bases from V and 4 from J, leaving 6 bases between them. This CDR3 contains 11 residues. Germline CDR1 reads MNHEY; CDR2 reads SVGAGI. The CDR3 coding sequence is TGTGCCAGCAAAATTGCAGATACGCAGTATTTT. Protein sequence: CASKIADTQYF.

A single count supports this clone. This sequence joins TRBV18 and TRBJ1-3; D unclear. The CDR3 length is 15 residues. CDR1 is KGHSH, CDR2 LQKENI, per germline. V lost 8 bases and J lost 3, with 17 bases in between. CDR3 coding DNA: TGTGCCAGCACCAGAAATGAGGGAGTTGGAAACACCATATATTTT. The encoded protein is CASTRNEGVGNTIYF.

The rearrangement links TRBV7-3 to TRBJ2-7, with TRBD1 matching 9 bases. This CDR3 region has 15 residues. CDR1 SGHTA and CDR2 FQGTGA come from the germline V gene. J gave up 5 bases and V 5 bases, and 10 bases lay outside the gene matches. The CDR3 loop reads CASSPTGTGSDEQYF. In DNA form, the CDR3 reads TGTGCCAGCAGCCCCACCGGGACAGGGTCGGACGAGCAGTACTTC.

This chain joins TRBV30 and TRBJ1-1; D unresolved. The CDR3 contains 16 residues. Germline loops: CDR1 GTSNPN, CDR2 SVGIG (reference sequence). The V gene lost 2 bases and the J gene lost 5 bases, with 21 bases spanning the gap. As DNA, the CDR3 is TGTGCCTGGAGTAAGTTAAGCCGAGGATCGAGGACTGAAGCTTTCTTT. The encoded protein is CAWSKLSRGSRTEAFF.

V is TRBV6-1 and J is TRBJ1-5; maybe TRBD1 (6 bases). Germline V gene data show CDR1 as MNHNS and CDR2 as SASEGT. This CDR3 has 15 residues. Trimming removed 4 bases at V and 3 bases at J, with 13 bases between. CDR3 amino acids: CASSALRDNNQPQHF. In DNA, the CDR3 is TGTGCCAGCAGTGCCCTCCGGGACAACAATCAGCCCCAGCATTTT.

This chain links TRBV7-2 with TRBJ2-1; 9 bases fit TRBD2. This CDR3 is built from 15 residues. Germline CDR1 reads SGHTA; CDR2 reads FQGNSA. The trim removed 1 base at V and 2 bases at J, leaving 0 bases unmatched. The CDR3 DNA sequence: TGTGCCAGCAGCTTAGGCGGGGGGGCCTACAATGAGCAGTTCTTC. It codes for CASSLGGGAYNEQFF.

The J gene is TRBJ1-5, the V gene TRBV2, with 7 bases that match TRBD1. CDR3 length: 13 amino acids. Unmatched junction bases numbered 9, after V lost 8 bases and J lost 8 bases. Germline V gene sequence: CDR1 SNHLY, CDR2 FYNNEI. The CDR3 region has the DNA TGTGCCAGCGCCGACAGGGAGGGTGAGCCCCAGCATTTT. This sequence encodes CASADREGEPQHF.

At least ten counts were recorded for this clone. Additional DNA sequences in this sample encode the identical CDR3. The chain uses TRBV28 and TRBJ2-7, with TRBD1 identical over 7 bases. Unmatched junction bases numbered 2, after V lost 6 bases and J lost 0 bases. The CDR3 spans 13 residues. CDR1 and CDR2 from the germline V gene are MDHEN and SYDVKM. The CDR3: CASSRDSSYEQYF. The CDR3 DNA follows: TGTGCCAGCAGCCGGGACAGCTCCTACGAGCAGTACTTC.

This chain connects TRBV6-5 to TRBJ1-1; D unclear. Looked up from germline, CDR1 is MNHEY and CDR2 is SVGAGI. This CDR3 spans 13 amino acids. Trimming took off 8 bases at V and 1 base at J, with 11 bases between the two ends. The CDR3 DNA sequence: TGTGCCAGCTTTCAGACATCGAACACTGAAGCTTTCTTT. This encodes CASFQTSNTEAFF.

This clone has just a few counts. The V gene is TRBV28, the J gene TRBJ2-5, with D possibly being TRBD2 (6 bases). Germline CDR1 MDHEN, CDR2 SYDVKM. The CDR3 contains 15 residues. Trimming pared 4 bases from V and 7 bases from J, leaving 19 bases between. The CDR3 DNA is TGTGCCAGCAGTTGGGCGGACTCGCGGGGATTGACCCAGTACTTC. This gives the protein CASSWADSRGLTQYF.

With regard to this clone: Distinct nucleotide sequences in the sample also encode this CDR3. The chain uses TRBV5-1 and TRBJ2-1, with TRBD2 matching 7 bases. CDR1 is SGHRS, CDR2 YFSETQ, per germline. The trim removed 1 base at V and 7 bases at J, leaving 8 bases unmatched. The CDR3 totals 15 residues. The CDR3 region is CASSLIASGGNEQFF. The CDR3 DNA reads TGCGCCAGCAGCTTGATTGCTAGCGGAGGAAATGAGCAGTTCTTC.

The V and J genes are TRBV6-1 and TRBJ1-1; TRBD1 might be the D (5 bases). V lost 2 bases, J lost 8 bases, and 12 bases lay in between. Germline assignment: CDR1 MNHNS and CDR2 SASEGT. The CDR3 runs 13 residues. The CDR3 DNA sequence: TGTGCCAGCAGTGAATCGGTGAGACAGGAAGCTTTCTTT. Its translation is CASSESVRQEAFF.

V and J are TRBV29-1 and TRBJ1-2; D is undetermined. In germline, CDR1 is SQVTM, CDR2 ANQGSEA. This CDR3 is built from 15 residues. The V end lost 2 bases, the J end lost 2 bases, and 15 bases lay between the germline ends. The CDR3: CSVESSVIYNYGYTF. The CDR3 DNA sequence: TGCAGCGTTGAAAGTTCAGTAATATACAACTATGGCTACACCTTC. Filled out from reference TRBV29-1 and TRBJ1-2, the complete variable domain reads SAVISQKPSRDICQRGTSLTIQCQVDSQVTMMFWYRQQPGQSLTLIATANQGSEATYESGFVIDKFPISRPNLTFSTLTVSNMSPEDSSIYLCSVESSVIYNYGYTFGSGTRLTVV.

This chain joins TRBV7-9 and TRBJ2-7; maybe TRBD1 (6 bases). Between the trimmed V and J ends, which lost 1 base and 0 bases, there was a span of 10 bases. CDR3 length equals 15 residues. From germline, CDR1 is SEHNR and CDR2 FQNEAQ (reference sequence). The CDR3 DNA reads TGTGCCAGCAGCTTAGGGGACACTAGCTCCTACGAGCAGTACTTC. Protein product: CASSLGDTSSYEQYF. Filled out from reference TRBV7-9 and TRBJ2-7, the complete variable domain reads DTGVSQNPRHKITKRGQNVTFRCDPISEHNRLYWYRQTLGQGPEFLTYFQNEAQLEKSRLLSDRFSAERPKGSFSTLEIQRTEQGDSAMYLCASSLGDTSSYEQYFGPGTRLTVT.